Below, 14 T cell receptor gamma chains from the same sample are listed, as sequenced in a study of gammadelta T cells in human blood. TCRdb fed the RT-PCR reads to CATT. The table shows over a hundred gamma-chain clones, with around three fifths occurring only once. Sample: Vgamma9Vdelta2 gamma-delta T cells from infant blood. These receptor sequences come from a human donor.

On this clone itself: Translating this DNA gives a protein that differs at residue 13 from the TCRdb one, which belongs to a much larger clone; a read error is likely, and the protein shown is this translation. The chain is built from TRGV9 and TRGJP. The length of the CDR3 is 16 residues. CDR1 is GITISATS and CDR2 is ISYDGTV in the germline V gene (reference sequence). The CDR3 region is CALWEVQELGKKNKVF. In DNA, the CDR3 is TGTGCCTTGTGGGAGGTGCAAGAGTTGGGCAAAAAAAACAAGGTATTT.

This clone was counted between two and nine times. This likely reflects a read error, since a far larger clone is one base away. Other DNA variants within this sample encode the same CDR3. The chain uses TRGV9 and TRGJP. The CDR3 runs 15 residues. Losses at the gene ends were 5 bases for V and 4 bases for J; bases not matched to a gene: 2. Germline CDR1 GITISATS, CDR2 ISYDGTV (reference sequence). The CDR3 loop reads CALWAQELGKKIKVF. CDR3 DNA sequence: TGTGCCTTGTGGGCACAAGAGTTGGGCAAAAAAATCAAGGTATTT.

With regard to this clone: This sequence is one base from a far larger clone and is likely a read error. The genes are TRGV9 and TRGJP. The CDR3 covers 15 residues. From germline, CDR1 is GITISATS and CDR2 ISYDGTV (reference sequence). In DNA form, the CDR3 reads TGTGCCTTGTGGGAGCAAGAGTTGGGCAAAAAAACCAAGGTATTT. This encodes CALWEQELGKKTKVF.

This clone was seen a handful of times. The TCRdb protein comes from a much larger clone and disagrees with this DNA's translation at residue 10, likely due to a read error; the protein given here is derived from the DNA. This sequence joins TRGV9 and TRGJP. Germline lookup yields CDR1 GITISATS and CDR2 ISYDGTV (reference sequence). The CDR3 sequence is 16 residues long. In DNA form, the CDR3 reads TGTGCCTTGTGGGAGGTGCAAGAGTTGAGCAAAAAAATCAAGGTATTT. Protein: CALWEVQELSKKIKVF.

As concerns this clone: TCRdb's listed protein matches a much larger clone and diverges from this DNA's translation at residue 9, likely through a read error; the protein shown comes from the DNA. This chain links TRGV9 with TRGJ1 or TRGJ2. Germline V gives CDR1 GITISATS, CDR2 ISYDGTV (reference sequence). The CDR3 is 12 residues long. J gave up 6 bases and V 0 bases, and 2 bases lay outside the gene matches. The CDR3 here is CALWEVRYKKLF. The CDR3, as DNA: TGTGCCTTGTGGGAGGTGCGTTATAAGAAACTCTTT.

As for this clone: This DNA's translation and the protein TCRdb lists, from a much larger clone, do not match at residue 4, likely due to a read error; the protein shown is translated from the DNA. The J gene is TRGJ1 or TRGJ2, the V gene TRGV9. The CDR3 has 12 amino acids. Germline CDR1 GITISATS, CDR2 ISYDGTV (reference sequence). The CDR3 here is CALLEVRYEKLF. CDR3 bases: TGTGCCTTGTTGGAGGTGCGTTATGAGAAACTCTTT.

As to this clone: This sequence is one base from a far larger clone and is likely a read error. The J gene is TRGJP, the V gene TRGV9. Germline CDR1 GITISATS, CDR2 ISYDGTV (reference sequence). The CDR3 has 17 residues. CDR3 protein: CALWERGHELGKKIKVF. The CDR3, as DNA: TGTGCCTTGTGGGAGCGAGGGCATGAGTTGGGCAAAAAAATCAAGGTATTT.

Regarding this clone: A far larger clone lies a single base away; this is likely a read error. This sample includes further DNA sequences coding for the same CDR3. The chain carries TRGV9 and TRGJ1 or TRGJ2. The ends lost 0 bases at V and 13 bases at J; junction bases unmatched: 9. Looked up from germline, CDR1 is GITISATS and CDR2 is ISYDGTV (reference sequence). This CDR3 has 12 amino acids. CDR3 coding DNA: TGTGCCTTGTGGGAGGTGCGTTATGAAAAACTCTTT. It specifies CALWEVRYEKLF.

With respect to this clone: The TCRdb protein, from a much larger clone, departs from this DNA's translation at residue 8, likely by read error; the protein shown derives from the DNA. J is TRGJP and V is TRGV9. CDR3 length: 16 residues. Germline V gives CDR1 GITISATS, CDR2 ISYDGTV (reference sequence). Here the CDR3 reads CALWGLQDLGKKIKVF. CDR3 DNA sequence: TGTGCCTTGTGGGGCCTGCAAGATTTGGGCAAAAAAATCAAGGTATTT.

This clone came up a few times. This probably arose from a read error, given a far larger clone one base away. The same CDR3 can be traced to other DNA sequences in this sample. This sequence joins TRGV9 and TRGJP. Per germline, CDR1 GITISATS and CDR2 ISYDGTV (reference sequence). This CDR3 is 16 amino acids long. V shed 1 base and J 4 bases; nucleotides not matched to a gene: 1. The CDR3: CALWEVQELGKKIKVF. CDR3 coding DNA: TGTGCCTTGTGGGAGGTACAAGAGTTGGGCAAAAAAATCAAGGTATTT.

Points on this clone: This DNA's translation and the protein TCRdb lists, from a much larger clone, do not match at residue 9, likely due to a read error; the protein shown is translated from the DNA. The V call is TRGV9, the J call TRGJ1 or TRGJ2. Losses at the gene ends were 0 bases for V and 13 bases for J; bases not matched to a gene: 9. Germline V CDR1 and CDR2: GITISATS, ISYDGTV (reference sequence). The CDR3 totals 12 residues. As DNA, the CDR3 is TGTGCCTTGTGGGAGGTGCGTTATGATAAACTCTTT. This codes for CALWEVRYDKLF.

The table lists this clone with a few counts. The protein TCRdb lists belongs to a much larger clone and differs from this DNA's translation at residue 4, which points to a read error; the protein shown is made from the DNA. At the DNA level, this CDR3 is encoded by other sequences in the same sample as well. This chain links TRGV9 with TRGJP. In germline, CDR1 is GITISATS, CDR2 ISYDGTV (reference sequence). This CDR3 is 16 amino acids long. The CDR3 region is CALREVQELGKKIKVF. Written as DNA, the CDR3 is TGTGCCTTGCGGGAGGTGCAAGAGTTGGGCAAAAAAATCAAGGTATTT.

Comments on this clone: This likely reflects a read error, since a far larger clone is one base away. This chain uses TRGV9 with TRGJP. Germline assignment: CDR1 GITISATS and CDR2 ISYDGTV (reference sequence). This CDR3 is built from 15 residues. CDR3 region: CALWAQELGKKSKVF. In DNA form, the CDR3 reads TGTGCCTTGTGGGCCCAAGAGTTGGGCAAAAAAAGCAAGGTATTT.

This clone was counted between two and nine times. One base separates it from a far larger clone, so it is likely a read error. V is TRGV10 and J is TRGJ1 or TRGJ2. TRGV10 has ORF status, its function being uncertain. CDR3 size: 13 residues. CDR3 DNA: TGTGCTGCGTGGGATGGCGATTATTATAAGAACCTCTTT. It translates to CAAWDGDYYKNLF.